This TCR beta chain is drawn from a study of neoadjuvant anti-PD-1 for oral cavity cancer. From germline, CDR1 is LGHNA and CDR2 YSLEER. V was clipped by 3 bases and J by 8 bases; unmatched bases: 7. The CDR3 is 15 amino acids. The assay was immunoSEQ multiplex PCR, and TCRdb's table has in-frame clones only and misses some. The sample lists around 34,000 clones; around nine tenths were seen once. The material was PBMCs, obtained before nivolumab (anti-PD-1) treatment. This clonotype was sampled from a person aged 35-79 years with oral cavity squamous cell carcinoma. This rearrangement joins TRBV4-3 to TRBJ1-4, with 9 nucleotides matching TRBD1. Here the CDR3 DNA reads TGCGCCAGCAGCCAGAGCTACAGGGGGCAAGAAAAACTGTTTTTT. This encodes CASSQSYRGQEKLFF.